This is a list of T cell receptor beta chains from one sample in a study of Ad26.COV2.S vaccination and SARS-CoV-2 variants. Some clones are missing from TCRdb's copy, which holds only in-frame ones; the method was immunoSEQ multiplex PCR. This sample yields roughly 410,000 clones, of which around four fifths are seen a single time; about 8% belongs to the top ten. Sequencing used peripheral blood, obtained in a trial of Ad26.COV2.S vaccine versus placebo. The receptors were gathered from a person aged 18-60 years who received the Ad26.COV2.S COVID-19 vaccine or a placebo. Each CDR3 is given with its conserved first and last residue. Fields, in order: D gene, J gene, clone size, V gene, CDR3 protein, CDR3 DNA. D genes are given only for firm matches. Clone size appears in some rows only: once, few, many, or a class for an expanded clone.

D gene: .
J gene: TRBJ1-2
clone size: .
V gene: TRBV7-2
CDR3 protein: CASSPGSSYWDYGYTF
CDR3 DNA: TGTGCCAGCAGCCCCGGGTCTTCTTACTGGGACTATGGCTACACCTTC

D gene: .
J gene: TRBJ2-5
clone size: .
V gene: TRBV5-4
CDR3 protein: CASSLFLQKTQYF
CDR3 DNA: TGTGCCAGCAGCTTGTTCCTCCAAAAGACCCAGTACTTC

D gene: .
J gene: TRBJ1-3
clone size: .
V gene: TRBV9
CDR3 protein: CASSREGASSGNTIYF
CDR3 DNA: TGTGCCAGCAGCCGAGAAGGGGCCTCCTCTGGAAACACCATATATTTT

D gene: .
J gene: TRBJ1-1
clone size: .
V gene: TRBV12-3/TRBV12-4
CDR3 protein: CASSPGETEAFF
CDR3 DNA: TGTGCCAGCAGTCCAGGGGAAACTGAAGCTTTCTTT

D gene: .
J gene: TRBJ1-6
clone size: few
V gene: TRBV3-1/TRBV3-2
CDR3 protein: CASSQAGRFSSPLHF
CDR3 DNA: TGTGCCAGCAGCCAAGCGGGGAGATTCAGTTCACCCCTCCACTTT

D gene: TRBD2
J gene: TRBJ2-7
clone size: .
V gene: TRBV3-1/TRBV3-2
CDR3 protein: CASSQEIELAGVHEQYF
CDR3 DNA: TGTGCCAGCAGCCAAGAGATAGAACTAGCGGGAGTTCACGAGCAGTACTTC

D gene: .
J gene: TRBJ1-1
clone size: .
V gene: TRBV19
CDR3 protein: CASSTARDSEAFF
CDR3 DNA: TGTGCCAGTAGTACAGCCCGAGATAGTGAAGCTTTCTTT

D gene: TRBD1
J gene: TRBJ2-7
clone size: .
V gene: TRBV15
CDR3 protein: CATSRDPVPGQGDEQYF
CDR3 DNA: TGTGCCACCAGCAGAGATCCGGTTCCGGGACAGGGGGACGAGCAGTACTTC

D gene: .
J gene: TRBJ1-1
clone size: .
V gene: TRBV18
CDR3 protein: CASSLHGGRDDTEAFF
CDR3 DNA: TGTGCCAGCTCACTCCACGGTGGCAGGGACGACACTGAAGCTTTCTTT

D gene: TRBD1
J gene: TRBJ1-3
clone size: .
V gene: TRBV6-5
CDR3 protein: CASSSGSGGNTIYF
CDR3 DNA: TGTGCCAGCAGTTCGGGGTCAGGGGGCAACACCATATATTTT

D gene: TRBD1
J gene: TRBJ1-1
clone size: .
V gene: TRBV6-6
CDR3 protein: CASWVRGTEAFF
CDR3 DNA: TGTGCCAGCTGGGTCAGGGGGACTGAAGCTTTCTTT

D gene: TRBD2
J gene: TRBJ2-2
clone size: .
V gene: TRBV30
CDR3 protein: CAWSPSGREGELFF
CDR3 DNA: TGTGCCTGGAGTCCCAGCGGGAGGGAGGGGGAGCTGTTTTTT

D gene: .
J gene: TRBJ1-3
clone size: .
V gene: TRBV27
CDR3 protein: CASSPRWGSGNTIYF
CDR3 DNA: TGTGCCAGCAGTCCACGTTGGGGATCTGGAAACACCATATATTTT

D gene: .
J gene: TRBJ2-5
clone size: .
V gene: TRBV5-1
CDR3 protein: CASSLGGPETQYF
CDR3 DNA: TGCGCCAGCAGCTTGGGCGGTCCCGAGACCCAGTACTTC

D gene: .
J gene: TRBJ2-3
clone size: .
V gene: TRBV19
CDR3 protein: CASSIRMAREPDTQYF
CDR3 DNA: TGTGCCAGTAGTATTAGAATGGCCAGAGAACCAGATACGCAGTATTTT

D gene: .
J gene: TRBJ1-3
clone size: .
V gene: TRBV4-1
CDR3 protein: CASSQRDTDSGNTIYF
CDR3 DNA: TGCGCCAGCAGCCAACGGGACACTGACTCTGGAAACACCATATATTTT

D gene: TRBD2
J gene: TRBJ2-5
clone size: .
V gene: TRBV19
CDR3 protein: CASSRGRDETQYF
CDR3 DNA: TGTGCCAGTAGTAGGGGGAGGGACGAGACCCAGTACTTC

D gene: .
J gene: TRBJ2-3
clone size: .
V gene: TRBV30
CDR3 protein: CAWSSEKADTQYF
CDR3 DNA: TGTGCCTGGAGTTCAGAGAAGGCAGATACGCAGTATTTT

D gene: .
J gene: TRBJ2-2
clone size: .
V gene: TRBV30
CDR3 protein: CAWSVYERTGELFF
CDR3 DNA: TGTGCCTGGAGTGTATATGAGAGGACCGGGGAGCTGTTTTTT

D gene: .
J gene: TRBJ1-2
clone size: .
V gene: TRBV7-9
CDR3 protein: CASSSGGGVSGYTF
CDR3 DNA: TGTGCCAGCAGCTCCGGCGGGGGGGTATCTGGCTACACCTTC

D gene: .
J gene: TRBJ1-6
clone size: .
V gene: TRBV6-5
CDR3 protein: CASRPPGRNNSPLHF
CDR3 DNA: TGTGCCAGCAGGCCCCCGGGACGCAATAATTCACCCCTCCACTTT

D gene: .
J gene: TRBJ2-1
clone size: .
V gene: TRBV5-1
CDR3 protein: CASSLSSMTYNEQFF
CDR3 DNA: TGCGCCAGCAGCTTGTCAAGCATGACCTACAATGAGCAGTTCTTC

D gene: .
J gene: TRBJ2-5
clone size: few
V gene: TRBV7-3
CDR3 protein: CASSSRLEETQYF
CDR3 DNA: TGTGCCAGCAGCTCGAGACTGGAAGAGACCCAGTACTTC

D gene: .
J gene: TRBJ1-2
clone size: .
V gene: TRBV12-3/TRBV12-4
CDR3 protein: CASSPQWRGYTF
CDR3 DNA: TGTGCCAGCAGTCCGCAGTGGAGGGGCTACACCTTC

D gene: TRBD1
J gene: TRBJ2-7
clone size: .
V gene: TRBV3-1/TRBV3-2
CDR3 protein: CASAQGGYEQYF
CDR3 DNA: TGTGCCAGCGCACAGGGGGGCTACGAGCAGTACTTC

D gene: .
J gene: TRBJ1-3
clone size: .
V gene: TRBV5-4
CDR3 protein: CASSLDGNTIYF
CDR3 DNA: TGTGCCAGCAGCTTGGACGGAAACACCATATATTTT

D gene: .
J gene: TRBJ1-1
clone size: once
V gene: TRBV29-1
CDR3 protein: CSVEDPGVNTEAFF
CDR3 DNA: TGCAGCGTTGAAGACCCAGGGGTGAACACTGAAGCTTTCTTT

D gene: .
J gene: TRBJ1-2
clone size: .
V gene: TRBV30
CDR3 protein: CAWSVFGGQNGYTF
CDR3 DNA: TGTGCCTGGAGTGTTTTTGGGGGGCAGAATGGCTACACCTTC

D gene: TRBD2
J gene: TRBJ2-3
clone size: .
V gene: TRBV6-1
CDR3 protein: CASSQAGNTDTQYF
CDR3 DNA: TGTGCCAGCAGTCAAGCGGGGAACACAGATACGCAGTATTTT

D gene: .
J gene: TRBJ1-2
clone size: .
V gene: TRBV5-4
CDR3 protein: CASSLGTTGDFYGYTF
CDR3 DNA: TGTGCCAGCAGCTTGGGCACTACAGGTGACTTCTATGGCTACACCTTC

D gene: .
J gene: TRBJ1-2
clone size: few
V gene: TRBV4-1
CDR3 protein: CASSQDDRDLLGYTF
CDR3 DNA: TGCGCCAGCAGCCAAGACGACAGAGACCTTCTTGGCTACACCTTC

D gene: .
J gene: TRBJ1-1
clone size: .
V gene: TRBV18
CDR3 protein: CASSPGRKNTEAFF
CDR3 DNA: TGTGCCAGCTCACCGGGCCGTAAGAACACTGAAGCTTTCTTT

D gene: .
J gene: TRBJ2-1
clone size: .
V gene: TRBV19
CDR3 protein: CASSERTYNEQFF
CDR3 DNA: TGTGCCAGTAGTGAAAGGACGTACAATGAGCAGTTCTTC

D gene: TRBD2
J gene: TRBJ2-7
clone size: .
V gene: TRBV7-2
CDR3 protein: CASSFRLAGGPYEQYF
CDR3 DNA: TGTGCCAGCAGCTTCAGGCTAGCGGGGGGACCCTACGAGCAGTACTTC

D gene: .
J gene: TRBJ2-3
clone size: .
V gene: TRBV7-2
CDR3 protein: CASSLGGRADTQYF
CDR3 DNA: TGTGCCAGCAGCTTAGGGGGAAGGGCCGATACGCAGTATTTT

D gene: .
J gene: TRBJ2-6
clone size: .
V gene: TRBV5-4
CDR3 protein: CASSLGGKVTF
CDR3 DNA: TGTGCCAGCAGCTTGGGCGGGAAAGTGACTTTC